These 25 T cell receptor beta chains were sequenced from one sample in a study of vaccination and CD4 T cells after COVID-19. Scientists ran DNA taken from cultured CD4+ T cells through the Oncomine TCR Beta short-read assay for sequencing. One entry per CDR3 protein results from TCRdb running MiXCR on the PCR reads. The sample yields just under 4,500 distinct CDR3 sequences, over 20% seen once. Treatment given: roughly 10-day PBMC culture with coronavirus spike peptide pools or control peptides (ViraFEST assay). Their target antigens are unknown. The specimen comprised CD4+ T cells from blood, cultured in vitro, sampled after SARS-CoV-2 vaccination. All receptors come from a human donor who had recovered from COVID-19.

By sample share, this clonotype is medium-sized. This chain connects TRBV5-4 to TRBJ2-7; maybe TRBD2 (5 bases). The V and J ends lost 6 bases and 5 bases respectively, with 18 bases between them. The germline gives CDR1 SGHNT, CDR2 YYREEE (reference sequence). CDR3 length: 14 amino acids. CDR3 nucleotide sequence: TGTGCCAGCAATGAGGGTTCTCGATGGGACGAGCAGTACTTC. Amino acids: CASNEGSRWDEQYF.

The chain has TRBV6-2 or TRBV6-3 and TRBJ1-1, with D uncertain. CDR3 length equals 14 residues. Germline lookup yields CDR1 MNHEY and CDR2 SVGEGT. V dropped 3 bases and J dropped 2 bases, with 10 bases sitting between them. The CDR3 is CASSYRRSNTEAFF. CDR3 DNA sequence: TGTGCCAGCAGTTATCGCAGGTCTAACACTGAAGCTTTCTTT.

This clonotype is termed medium-sized. The chain is built from TRBV20-1 and TRBJ2-5; D not certain. Germline-derived CDR1 and CDR2 are DFQATT and SNEGSKA (reference sequence). V was cut by 0 bases and J by 5 bases, with 4 bases left in between. This CDR3 has 11 amino acids. In DNA, the CDR3 is TGCAGTGCTAGAGATCTCGAGACCCAGTACTTC. Its protein is CSARDLETQYF.

This sequence joins TRBV7-2 and TRBJ2-2, with TRBD2 identical over 11 bases. Per the germline V gene, CDR1 is SGHTA and CDR2 is FQGNSA. V lost 1 base and J lost 5; bases outside the gene matches: 3. This CDR3 has 16 amino acids. This chain's CDR3 is CASSLVVAGGTGELFF. CDR3 in DNA: TGTGCCAGCAGCTTAGTAGTAGCGGGGGGGACCGGGGAGCTGTTTTTT.

This clonotype was counted many times. CDR3 DNA: TGTGCCAGCTCGGGACAGGGCGATGGAAATGAGCAGTTCTTC. It specifies CASSGQGDGNEQFF. The chain links TRBV6-4 to TRBJ2-1; 9 bases fit TRBD1. Germline lookup yields CDR1 MRHNA and CDR2 SNTAGT. J gave up 7 bases and V 8 bases, and 9 bases lay outside the gene matches. The length of the CDR3 is 14 residues.

This clonotype is labeled medium-sized. J is TRBJ1-5 and V is TRBV28, with unresolved D. The CDR3 has 13 amino acids. CDR1 and CDR2 from the germline V gene are MDHEN and SYDVKM. V gave up 5 bases and J gave up 5 bases, with 10 bases separating them. The CDR3 is CASSPQTYQPQHF. The CDR3 DNA follows: TGTGCCAGCAGTCCACAGACCTATCAGCCCCAGCATTTT.

This clonotype was detected once. The gene calls are TRBV4-3 and TRBJ1-2; D is undetermined. CDR3 size: 17 residues. Trimming left V 1 base short and J 6 bases short, with 21 bases between. The V gene's germline CDR1 is LGHNA and CDR2 YSLEER. DNA for the CDR3: TGCGCCAGCAGCCAAGCATTCTCCTTCTCGGGGTCTAATGGCTACACCTTC. It specifies CASSQAFSFSGSNGYTF.

The V gene is TRBV6-1, the J gene TRBJ2-3; D not certain. Germline V gene data show CDR1 as MNHNS and CDR2 as SASEGT. The CDR3 is 12 residues long. V was trimmed by 6 bases and J by 6 bases, leaving 10 bases between them. The CDR3 DNA follows: TGTGCCAGCAGCCTTTTCCAGGATACGCAGTATTTT. Amino acid sequence: CASSLFQDTQYF.

The chain combines TRBV19 with TRBJ2-1; 9 bases match TRBD2. The CDR3 loop spans 14 amino acids. Germline V gives CDR1 LNHDA, CDR2 SQIVND (reference sequence). V lost 4 bases to trimming and J lost 3 bases; unmatched junction nucleotides: 1. For the CDR3, the DNA is TGTGCCAGTAGTAGCGGGGGGGACTACAATGAGCAGTTCTTC. Its protein product is CASSSGGDYNEQFF.

This clonotype was observed at least ten times. The rearrangement joins TRBV6-4 to TRBJ1-1; D is perhaps TRBD1 (6 bases). Germline CDR1 and CDR2: MRHNA and SNTAGT. The CDR3 is 13 amino acids. Trimming took 4 bases from V and 0 from J, leaving 6 bases between them. The CDR3 nucleotides are TGTGCCAGCAGTGGGACAGTGAACACTGAAGCTTTCTTT. This codes for CASSGTVNTEAFF.

This clonotype was seen at least ten times. CDR3 sequence: CASSIGMNTEAFF. The CDR3 nucleotides read TGTGCCAGCAGCATAGGAATGAACACTGAAGCTTTCTTT. The chain carries TRBV7-8 and TRBJ1-1; D not certain. Germline V gives CDR1 SGHVS, CDR2 FQNEAQ. This CDR3 is 13 amino acids long. The ends were cut back, 5 bases at V and 0 bases at J, with 7 bases in the middle.

This rearrangement joins TRBV7-2 to TRBJ2-2; no firm D call. From germline, CDR1 is SGHTA and CDR2 FQGNSA. This CDR3 contains 15 residues. Trimming took 1 base from V and 13 from J, leaving 19 bases between them. The CDR3 DNA follows: TGTGCCAGCAGCTTAGGGCCGGAGAGTACTCCTGGGCTGTTTTTT. It translates to CASSLGPESTPGLFF.

The gene calls are TRBV2 and TRBJ1-2, with 7 bases aligning to TRBD1. Germline values: CDR1 SNHLY, CDR2 FYNNEI. CDR3 size: 14 residues. V trimming: 6 bases; J trimming: 0 bases; junction bases outside the gene matches: 4. CDR3 loop: CASRNRGANYGYTF. The CDR3 coding sequence is TGTGCCAGCAGAAACAGGGGCGCTAACTATGGCTACACCTTC. Together with reference TRBV2 and TRBJ1-2, the CDR3 gives the full variable domain: EPEVTQTPSHQVTQMGQEVILRCVPISNHLYFYWYRQILGQKVEFLVSFYNNEISEKSEIFDDQFSVERPDGSNFTLKIRSTKLEDSAMYFCASRNRGANYGYTFGSGTRLTVV.

On this clonotype itself: The junction and the germline gene differ at one end; a read error may be behind it. V is TRBV20-1 and J is TRBJ1-1; TRBD1 might be the D (5 bases). The CDR3 runs to 13 residues. Germline CDR1 DFQATT, CDR2 SNEGSKA (reference sequence). The CDR3 is CSVRVLGGPEAFF. The CDR3 DNA is TGCAGTGTTAGAGTTCTCGGGGGTCCTGAAGCTTTCTTT.

This clonotype was counted only a few times. The V and J genes are TRBV7-6 and TRBJ1-2; 12 nucleotides match TRBD1. CDR3 size: 18 residues. V lost 4 bases, J lost 6 bases, and 15 bases stayed unmatched. Germline CDR1 is SGHVS and CDR2 is FNYEAQ. CDR3 bases: TGTGCCAGCAGCTCACGAGAGTCCGGGACAGGGGGCGGGCATGGCTACACCTTC. Protein: CASSSRESGTGGGHGYTF.

This sequence joins TRBV2 and TRBJ2-1, with 8 bases lining up with TRBD2. Looked up from germline, CDR1 is SNHLY and CDR2 is FYNNEI. V lost 5 bases to trimming and J lost 6 bases; unmatched junction nucleotides: 6. This CDR3 spans 14 amino acids. CDR3 DNA: TGTGCCAGCAGTTTGCCCGGGACTAGCAATGAGCAGTTCTTC. Residues: CASSLPGTSNEQFF.

This clonotype was found many times. The chain has TRBV7-2 and TRBJ2-3; 11 bases map to TRBD2. The CDR3 is made up of 16 amino acids. V was pared by 4 bases and J by 3 bases, with 6 bases of the junction left unmatched. CDR1 is SGHTA and CDR2 is FQGNSA in the germline V gene. The CDR3 coding sequence is TGTGCCAGCAGCTCCGCTAGCGGGGGGCGGACAGATACGCAGTATTTT. This translates into CASSSASGGRTDTQYF.

This clonotype is large in the sample. V gene TRBV6-5 combines with J gene TRBJ2-7, with D tentatively TRBD1 (6 bases). This CDR3 spans 15 amino acids. Trimming took 0 bases from V and 6 from J, leaving 15 bases between them. The V gene's germline CDR1 is MNHEY and CDR2 SVGAGI. CDR3 bases: TGTGCCAGCAGTTACTCCGTCGGCAGGGGAGCCGAGCAGTACTTC. Its translation is CASSYSVGRGAEQYF.

This clonotype is categorized as medium-sized. This rearrangement joins TRBV7-2 to TRBJ2-7; D call uncertain. Germline CDR1 reads SGHTA; CDR2 reads FQGNSA. Trimming cost V 5 bases and J 0 bases, with 8 bases left between them. The CDR3 is 13 residues long. The DNA for the CDR3 is TGTGCCAGCAGCCATTCTAGCTCCTACGAGCAGTACTTC. It specifies CASSHSSSYEQYF.

This clonotype was detected only a few times. CDR3 bases: TGTGCCAGCAGTGACAGGGGTACCATATATTTT. Protein product: CASSDRGTIYF. The V call is TRBV28, the J call TRBJ1-3; 8 bases align to TRBD1. The CDR3 is made up of 11 amino acids. Unmatched junction bases numbered 1, after V lost 5 bases and J lost 10 bases. Germline CDR1 reads MDHEN; CDR2 reads SYDVKM.

This clonotype was seen ten or more times. The chain uses TRBV27 and TRBJ1-2, with 8 bases fitting TRBD1. The CDR3 runs 14 residues. Germline loops: CDR1 MNHEY, CDR2 SMNVEV (reference sequence). Unmatched junction bases numbered 8, after V lost 3 bases and J lost 8 bases. This chain's CDR3 is CASSFTGGPRGYTF. The CDR3 nucleotides are TGTGCCAGCAGTTTTACAGGGGGTCCGCGGGGCTACACCTTC.

This clonotype rates as medium-sized (0.01 to 0.1%). The chain has TRBV27 and TRBJ2-1, with D possibly TRBD2 on 7 matching bases. Germline V CDR1 and CDR2: MNHEY, SMNVEV (reference sequence). The CDR3 has 14 residues. Trimming stripped 5 bases from V and 6 bases from J, with 14 bases between. The CDR3 reads CASSPGGQSNEQFF. CDR3 bases: TGTGCCAGCAGTCCGGGAGGACAGAGCAATGAGCAGTTCTTC.

Many counts were recorded for this clonotype. The chain carries TRBV19 and TRBJ2-5, with TRBD2 as a possible D gene (5 bases). CDR3 length: 14 amino acids. V lost 5 bases to trimming and J lost 3 bases, with 13 bases between them. Germline lookup yields CDR1 LNHDA and CDR2 SQIVND (reference sequence). The CDR3 reads CASSPRRAEETQYF. The CDR3 DNA reads TGTGCCAGTAGTCCCAGGCGGGCTGAAGAGACCCAGTACTTC.

This clonotype has a handful of counts. V usage is TRBV4-3 and J usage is TRBJ2-1; 13 nucleotides line up with TRBD2. Germline CDR1 LGHNA, CDR2 YSLEER. The CDR3 totals 15 residues. V trimming: 4 bases; J trimming: 7 bases; junction bases outside the gene matches: 4. CDR3 DNA sequence: TGCGCCAGCAGCCTACTAGCGGGGGGGCCGAATGAGCAGTTCTTC. As protein: CASSLLAGGPNEQFF.

Ten or more counts support this clonotype. The V and J genes are TRBV7-9 and TRBJ2-3; a possible D gene is TRBD1 (6 bases). Trimming stripped 2 bases from V and 2 bases from J, with 8 bases between. CDR3 length equals 14 residues. Germline-derived CDR1 and CDR2 are SEHNR and FQNEAQ (reference sequence). The CDR3 protein is CASSLTGYTDTQYF. The DNA for the CDR3 is TGTGCCAGCAGCTTAACAGGGTACACAGATACGCAGTATTTT.